This TCR beta chain was observed in a study of shared clonotypes between healthy human individuals (dated by TCRdb to the early 2020s). Turning to the overall study: The cohort comprised two women and three men aged 18 to 49 years. For each donor, three plates each were used for CD4 naive and CD4 memory, two plates were used for CD8 naive, and one plate was used for CD8 memory. The study deeply sequenced blood TCR repertoires of about 5 healthy adults to estimate repertoire size and the extent of clonotype sharing between individuals. To increase sequencing depth and limit assay-specific biases, TCR repertoire library preparation and sequencing were carried out by different laboratories using diverse techniques. Leukapheresis yielded between about 0.94 and 9.5 billion PBMCs per donor.

Donors were healthy HIV-negative adults with no recently reported acute infections or vaccinations. Only Caucasian adults living in Nashville, Tennessee, USA were represented among the donors. CD4+ T cells were enriched through magnetic negative selection, after which naive cells were positively selected on CD45RA and the remaining negative fraction served as the memory subset. After blood collection by leukapheresis, PBMCs were isolated using Ficoll-Histopaque density gradient centrifugation and then cryopreserved in the vapor phase of liquid nitrogen. Analytical flow cytometry was used to check the purity and quantity of every magnetically sorted T cell population. From each sorted fraction, genomic DNA was isolated and quantified by UV absorbance on a Nanodrop 2000c. The germline V gene yields ENHRY for CDR1 and SYGVKD for CDR2. The CDR3 goes from the cysteine to the phenylalanine over 12 residues. The retained sequence is limited to the CDR3, 36 bases, with the frame set at the first base.

Using the deep immunoSEQ assay, multiplex PCR amplified TCR CDR3 regions from genomic DNA. For each cell subset, the extracted genomic DNA was distributed evenly across all wells of several immunoSEQ 96-well plates, and each plate served as one replicate. For sorted subsets, around 0.2 ug of genomic DNA, equivalent to tens of thousands of T cell genomes, went into each replicate PCR. The purified libraries were quantified using a Qubit 3.0 fluorometer, sized with a Bioanalyzer 2100, and then quantified again using the KAPA Library Quantification kit. Every immunoSEQ 96-well plate was sequenced on a dedicated single-read 150-cycle Illumina NextSeq 550 flow cell. From the authors' description of their analysis: The immunoSEQ output contained only junctional sequences without quality scores, so filtering could not match that applied to full-length reads. To assign V/J genes and CDR3, sequences were annotated using PyIR, a Python wrapper for IgBLAST v1.9, with IMGT germline references. Reads were removed for weak V/J assignments (E-value above 1e-6), missing CDR3, stop codons, out-of-frame junctions, or ambiguous translated residues. A V3J clonotype was defined by an identical inferred V gene, J gene, and CDR3 amino acid sequence. To compute the percentage overlap between repertoires, the number of shared unique clonotypes was divided by the size of the smaller repertoire. Repertoire richness was assessed with RTK rarefaction, the Chao1 estimator, and Recon v2.1 estimates of unobserved clonotypes. For all TCRbeta clonotypes obtained by the gDNA method from a handful of donors, generation probabilities were computed with OLGA. Held by TCRdb, this immuneACCESS table contains in-frame sequences only and omits some clones. Under half of the omission traces to an unresolved V gene where checked; the cause of the rest is unknown. D and trimming were read from the DNA, whereas the V and J calls and clone size are those reported in that table. For this sample the table gives 700,000 or so clones, of which approximately 75% were detected only once. The top ten constitute 1.5% to 2% of the sample.

This clone was seen at least ten times. Its antigen is still unknown. A read error may account for a junction end that differs from germline. The investigation overall reported the following: Clonotypes shared by all four sorted-subset donors showed higher generation probabilities than non-shared clonotypes. Pairwise subsampling indicated that sequencing depth was expected to affect the degree of clonotype sharing among donors. Larger estimated clonotype richness was generally found for naive subsets than for memory subsets. Sampling was restricted to blood, and TCR repertoires in tissues likely differ from the TCR repertoires found in blood. The small number of donors limited the genetic and exposure-history diversity represented. Even with the large sequencing depth, rarefaction of the sorted-subset datasets indicated that sequencing was incomplete. Approximately 5% of naive CD4, around 3.6% of naive CD8, approximately 2.2% of memory CD4, and 0.35% to 0.5% of memory CD8 clonotypes were shared across four donors.

This receptor was identified in a woman in her thirties in good health. The chain is encoded by TRBV10-3 joined to TRBJ2-7; the central 9 bases match TRBD1. Sequenced: memory CD4+ T cells sorted from blood. Per the publication, the cell subset or site label means: CD45RA-negative fraction. The nucleotide sequence reads as follows: TGTGCCGCGCAAGGGACAGGGAACAGGCCGGGCTTC. The translation is CAAQGTGNRPGF.